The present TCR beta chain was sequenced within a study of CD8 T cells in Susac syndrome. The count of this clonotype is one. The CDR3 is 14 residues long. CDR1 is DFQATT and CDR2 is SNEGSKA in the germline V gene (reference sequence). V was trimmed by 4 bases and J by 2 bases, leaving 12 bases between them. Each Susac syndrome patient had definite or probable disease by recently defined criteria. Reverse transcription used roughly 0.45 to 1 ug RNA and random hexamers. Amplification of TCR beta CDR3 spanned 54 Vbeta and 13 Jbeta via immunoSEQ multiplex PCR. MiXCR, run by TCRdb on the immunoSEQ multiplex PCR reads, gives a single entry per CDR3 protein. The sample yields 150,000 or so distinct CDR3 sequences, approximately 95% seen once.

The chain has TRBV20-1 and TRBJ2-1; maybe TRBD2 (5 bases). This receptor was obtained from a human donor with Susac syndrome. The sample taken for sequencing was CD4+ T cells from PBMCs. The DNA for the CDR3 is TGCAGTGCTAAACGGGATTTAACCTACAATGAGCAGTTCTTC. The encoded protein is CSAKRDLTYNEQFF.